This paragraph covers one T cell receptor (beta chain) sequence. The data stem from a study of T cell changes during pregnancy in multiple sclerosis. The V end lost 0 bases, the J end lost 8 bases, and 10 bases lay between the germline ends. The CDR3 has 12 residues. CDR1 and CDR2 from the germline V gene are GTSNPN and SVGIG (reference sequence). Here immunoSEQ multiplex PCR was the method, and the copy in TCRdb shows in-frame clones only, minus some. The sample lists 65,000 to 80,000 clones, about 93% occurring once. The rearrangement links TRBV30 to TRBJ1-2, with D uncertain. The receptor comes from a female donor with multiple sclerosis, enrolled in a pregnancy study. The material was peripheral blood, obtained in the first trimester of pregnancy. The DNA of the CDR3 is TGTGCCTGGAGTGTACGCCGCGGGGGCTACACCTTC. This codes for CAWSVRRGGYTF.